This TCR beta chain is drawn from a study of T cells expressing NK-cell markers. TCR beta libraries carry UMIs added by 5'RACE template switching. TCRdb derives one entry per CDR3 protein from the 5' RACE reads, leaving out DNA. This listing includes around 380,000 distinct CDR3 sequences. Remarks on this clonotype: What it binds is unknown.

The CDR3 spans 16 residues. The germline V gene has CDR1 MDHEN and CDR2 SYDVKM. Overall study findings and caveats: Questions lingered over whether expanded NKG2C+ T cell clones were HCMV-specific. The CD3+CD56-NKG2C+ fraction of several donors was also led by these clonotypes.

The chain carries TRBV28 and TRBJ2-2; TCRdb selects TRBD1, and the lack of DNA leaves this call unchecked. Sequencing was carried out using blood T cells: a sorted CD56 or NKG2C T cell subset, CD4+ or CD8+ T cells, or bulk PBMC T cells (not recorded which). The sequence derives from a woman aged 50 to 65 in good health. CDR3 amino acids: CASSYPGTGNTGELFF.